This T cell receptor beta chain was sequenced during a study of technical replicates of blood from a handful of donors. Germline V gene lookup returns CDR1 SQVTM and CDR2 ANQGSEA. V gave up 1 base and J gave up 3 bases; unmatched junction bases: 5. This CDR3 is 15 amino acids long. Assay: immunoSEQ multiplex PCR; the TCRdb copy retains only in-frame clones and omits some. The sample contains tens of thousands of clones, roughly 97% of which appear only once. The sample was T cells isolated from PBMCs. This TCR came from a human donor in good health. V is TRBV29-1 and J is TRBJ2-7, with 11 bases identical to TRBD1. CDR3 region: CSVEGTGGAHYEQYF. In nucleotides, the CDR3 is TGCAGCGTTGAAGGGACAGGGGGCGCCCACTACGAGCAGTACTTC.